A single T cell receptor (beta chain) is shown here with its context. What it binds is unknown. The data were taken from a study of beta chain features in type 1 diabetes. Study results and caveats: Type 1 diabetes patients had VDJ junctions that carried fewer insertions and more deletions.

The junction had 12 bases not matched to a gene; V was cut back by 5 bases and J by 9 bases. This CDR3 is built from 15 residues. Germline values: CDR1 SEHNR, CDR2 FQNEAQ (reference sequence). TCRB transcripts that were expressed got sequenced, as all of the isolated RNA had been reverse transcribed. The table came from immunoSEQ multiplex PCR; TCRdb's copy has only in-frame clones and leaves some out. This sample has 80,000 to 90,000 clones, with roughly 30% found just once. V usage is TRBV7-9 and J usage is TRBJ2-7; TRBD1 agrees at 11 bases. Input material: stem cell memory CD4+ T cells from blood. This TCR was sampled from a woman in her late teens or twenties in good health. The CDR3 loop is CASSVAGTGGSGQYF. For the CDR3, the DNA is TGTGCCAGCAGCGTGGCGGGGACAGGGGGTTCGGGGCAGTACTTC.